These T cell receptor beta chains were read from a single sample in a study of blood T cell repertoires in COVID-19. Using immunoSEQ multiplex PCR, the repertoire was profiled, and TCRdb retains in-frame clones only, with some absent. The data show approximately 290,000 clones, 89% seen once. Sequencing was carried out using peripheral blood. These receptors were collected from a woman in her sixties or seventies with acute or convalescent COVID-19. Both conserved end residues are part of each CDR3. The D gene is left open where the match is weak. Clone sizes are given selectively: once, few, many, or a class where the clone is expanded.

CDR3	DNA	D	V	J	size
CASSELAGYEQYF	TGTGCCAGCAGTGAACTAGCGGGCTACGAGCAGTACTTC	TRBD2	TRBV6-1	TRBJ2-7	NA
CASSLTGTIAEAFF	TGTGCCAGCAGTTTGACAGGGACAATCGCTGAAGCTTTCTTT	TRBD1	TRBV6-5	TRBJ1-1	NA
CASSLSRGGAYEQYF	TGTGCCAGCAGCTTAAGTCGCGGGGGGGCCTACGAGCAGTACTTC	TRBD2	TRBV7-3	TRBJ2-7	NA
CASSAEPRGSYEQYF	TGTGCCAGCAGCGCGGAACCCAGGGGTTCCTACGAGCAGTACTTC	NA	TRBV5-5	TRBJ2-7	NA
CASSLGGGHYSSYNSPLHF	TGTGCCAGCAGCTTAGGGGGAGGACACTACAGCTCCTATAATTCACCCCTCCACTTT	NA	TRBV7-2	TRBJ1-6	NA
CASGAGLTGTYGYTF	TGCGCCAGCGGAGCAGGTTTGACAGGGACCTATGGCTACACCTTC	TRBD1	TRBV5-1	TRBJ1-2	NA
CASSLGDNEKLFF	TGTGCCAGCAGCTTAGGAGATAATGAAAAACTGTTTTTT	NA	TRBV11-2	TRBJ1-4	NA
CASSPSTGGEYEKLFF	TGCGCCAGCAGTCCATCGACAGGGGGCGAGTATGAAAAACTGTTTTTT	TRBD1	TRBV23-1	TRBJ1-4	NA
CASSPGQVNQPQHF	TGCGCCAGCAGCCCCGGACAGGTCAATCAGCCCCAGCATTTT	TRBD1	TRBV4-1	TRBJ1-5	NA
CASSYPRTVLNSPLHF	TGTGCCAGCAGTTACCCGCGGACAGTTCTTAATTCACCCCTCCACTTT	NA	TRBV6-2/TRBV6-3	TRBJ1-6	NA
CASSITTGNYEQYF	TGTGCCAGTAGTATAACCACAGGGAACTACGAGCAGTACTTC	NA	TRBV19	TRBJ2-7	NA
CASSRDFGDTQYF	TGTGCCAGCAGCCGGGACTTCGGAGATACGCAGTATTTT	NA	TRBV6-2/TRBV6-3	TRBJ2-3	NA
CASSQGLRRNEQFF	TGTGCCAGCAGCCAGGGACTCAGACGCAATGAGCAGTTCTTC	NA	TRBV7-2	TRBJ2-1	NA
CASSLGASGSYEQYF	TGCGCCAGCAGCTTGGGGGCTAGCGGGAGTTACGAGCAGTACTTC	TRBD2	TRBV5-1	TRBJ2-7	NA
CASSEGLAGYNEQFF	TGTGCCAGCAGCGAGGGACTAGCGGGGTACAATGAGCAGTTCTTC	TRBD2	TRBV11-3	TRBJ2-1	NA
CASSPGGVNTEAFF	TGTGCCAGCAGCCCGGGAGGGGTTAACACTGAAGCTTTCTTT	NA	TRBV28	TRBJ1-1	NA
CASSITDRAAKNIQYF	TGTGCCAGTAGTATTACGGACAGGGCAGCCAAAAACATTCAGTACTTC	TRBD1	TRBV19	TRBJ2-4	once
CAWRGGRAPSGNTIYF	TGTGCCTGGAGGGGTGGGAGGGCACCCTCTGGAAACACCATATATTTT	NA	TRBV30	TRBJ1-3	NA
CASSLRGTGDQPQHF	TGTGCCAGCAGCTTACGAGGGACAGGGGATCAGCCCCAGCATTTT	TRBD1	TRBV7-8	TRBJ1-5	NA
CASSSIPDRDRAEAFF	TGTGCCAGCAGCTCTATACCGGACAGGGATCGGGCTGAAGCTTTCTTT	TRBD1	TRBV5-4	TRBJ1-1	few
CASSQPTGVASPLHF	TGTGCCAGTAGTCAACCGACAGGGGTAGCTTCACCCCTCCACTTT	TRBD1	TRBV19	TRBJ1-6	NA
CATSRDARQDNSPLHF	TGTGCCACCAGCAGAGATGCCCGGCAGGATAATTCACCCCTCCACTTT	NA	TRBV15	TRBJ1-6	NA
CASSLETNLSPHEQYF	TGCGCCAGCAGCTTGGAAACGAACCTGAGTCCCCACGAGCAGTACTTC	NA	TRBV5-1	TRBJ2-7	NA
CASSLGLAGGSETQYF	TGTGCCAGCAGCTTAGGGCTAGCGGGGGGTTCGGAGACCCAGTACTTC	TRBD2	TRBV7-2	TRBJ2-5	NA
CASSEAGQEYEQYF	TGTGCCAGCAGTGAAGCTGGACAGGAGTACGAGCAGTACTTC	TRBD1	TRBV6-1	TRBJ2-7	once
CASRAVVNTEAFF	TGTGCCAGCAGAGCCGTCGTGAACACTGAAGCTTTCTTT	NA	TRBV7-2	TRBJ1-1	NA
CASSPPVGTARTQYF	TGTGCCAGCTCACCACCGGTGGGGACTGCACGAACGCAGTATTTT	NA	TRBV18	TRBJ2-3	NA
CASSLAGVSYEQYF	TGTGCCAGCAGCTTAGCGGGCGTATCCTACGAGCAGTACTTC	NA	TRBV7-9	TRBJ2-7	NA
CASSDRRGEQFF	TGTGCCAGCAGCGACCGCCGGGGTGAGCAGTTCTTC	NA	TRBV11-3	TRBJ2-1	NA
CASSLDGGRGFQPQHF	TGTGCCAGCAGCTTGGATGGTGGCAGGGGTTTTCAGCCCCAGCATTTT	NA	TRBV5-6	TRBJ1-5	NA
CASSQTLTGIDNEKLFF	TGTGCCAGCAGCCAAACCCTAACAGGGATCGATAATGAAAAACTGTTTTTT	NA	TRBV16	TRBJ1-4	NA
CASSVSDTNTQYF	TGTGCCAGCAGCGTAAGTGACACAAATACGCAGTATTTT	NA	TRBV9	TRBJ2-3	NA
CASWDRDSYEQYF	TGTGCCAGCTGGGACAGGGATTCCTACGAGCAGTACTTC	TRBD1	TRBV19	TRBJ2-7	NA
CASSYSGSSDQPQHF	TGTGCCAGCAGTTACTCCGGGTCCTCCGACCAGCCCCAGCATTTT	NA	TRBV6-5	TRBJ1-5	NA
CASKPTVTYEQYF	TGTGCCAGCAAGCCAACAGTTACCTACGAGCAGTACTTC	NA	TRBV6-1	TRBJ2-7	NA
CASSSPGQYTDTQYF	TGTGCCAGCAGTTCCCCGGGACAGTACACAGATACGCAGTATTTT	TRBD1	TRBV27	TRBJ2-3	few
CASSLKGAESPLHF	TGTGCCAGCAGCTTAAAGGGGGCGGAATCACCCCTCCACTTT	TRBD1	TRBV13	TRBJ1-6	once
CASSQSNHAGYTF	TGCGCCAGCAGCCAGAGCAATCATGCCGGCTACACCTTC	NA	TRBV4-3	TRBJ1-2	NA
CASSIIQGWTGELFF	TGTGCCAGTAGTATTATCCAGGGATGGACCGGGGAGCTGTTTTTT	NA	TRBV19	TRBJ2-2	NA
CASSHWTSAQETQYF	TGTGCCAGCAGCCACTGGACTAGCGCACAAGAGACCCAGTACTTC	TRBD2	TRBV3-1/TRBV3-2	TRBJ2-5	NA
CASSQSTGSTYNSPLHF	TGTGCCAGCAGCCAATCCACAGGCAGCACCTATAATTCACCCCTCCACTTT	NA	TRBV16	TRBJ1-6	NA
CASSSETGIDEKLFF	TGTGCCAGCAGTTCCGAGACAGGGATTGATGAAAAACTGTTTTTT	TRBD1	TRBV28	TRBJ1-4	NA
CASIRGFGYGYTF	TGTGCCAGCATACGGGGTTTCGGCTATGGCTACACCTTC	NA	TRBV2	TRBJ1-2	few
CASSLGTGNHYGYTF	TGTGCCAGCAGCTTAGGGACAGGGAATCACTATGGCTACACCTTC	TRBD1	TRBV7-8	TRBJ1-2	NA
CASSRARNNYGYTF	TGCGCCAGCAGCCGGGCCCGGAATAACTATGGCTACACCTTC	NA	TRBV4-3	TRBJ1-2	NA
CASSLPTGQGVSEKLFF	TGCGCCAGCAGCTTGCCGACGGGACAGGGGGTGAGCGAAAAACTGTTTTTT	TRBD1	TRBV5-1	TRBJ1-4	NA
CASSQGTSGSETQYF	TGTGCCAGCAGCCAAGGGACTAGCGGATCAGAGACCCAGTACTTC	TRBD2	TRBV3-1/TRBV3-2	TRBJ2-5	NA
CASSLSRGNTEAFF	TGTGCCAGCAGTTTATCCCGGGGAAACACTGAAGCTTTCTTT	NA	TRBV27	TRBJ1-1	NA
CASSLGILSNQPQHF	TGTGCCAGCAGTTTAGGCATCCTTAGCAATCAGCCCCAGCATTTT	NA	TRBV27	TRBJ1-5	NA
CASLRGIDEKLFF	TGTGCCAGTTTGCGGGGGATCGATGAAAAACTGTTTTTT	NA	TRBV12-3/TRBV12-4	TRBJ1-4	NA
CASSLGPGLSGGELFF	TGTGCCAGCAGCTTGGGCCCCGGACTCTCTGGCGGGGAGCTGTTTTTT	NA	TRBV5-6	TRBJ2-2	NA